This TCR beta chain was sequenced during a study of technical replicates of blood from a handful of donors. Germline lookup yields CDR1 SNHLY and CDR2 FYNNEI. V was pared by 5 bases and J by 10 bases, with 19 bases of the junction left unmatched. CDR3 length equals 17 residues. The repertoire was sequenced with immunoSEQ multiplex PCR; TCRdb's copy has only in-frame clones and lacks some. The top ten clones hold approximately 0.24% of a sample with 70,000 to 95,000 clones, 94% of them seen once. A single count supports this clone. Sequencing used T cells isolated from PBMCs. This clonotype was sampled from a human donor in good health. The chain combines TRBV2 with TRBJ2-1; TRBD2 agrees at 8 bases. In DNA, the CDR3 is TGTGCCAGCAGTCGACTTTTTTTAGCGGGGAGCGGTAGGGAGCAGTTCTTC. It translates to CASSRLFLAGSGREQFF.